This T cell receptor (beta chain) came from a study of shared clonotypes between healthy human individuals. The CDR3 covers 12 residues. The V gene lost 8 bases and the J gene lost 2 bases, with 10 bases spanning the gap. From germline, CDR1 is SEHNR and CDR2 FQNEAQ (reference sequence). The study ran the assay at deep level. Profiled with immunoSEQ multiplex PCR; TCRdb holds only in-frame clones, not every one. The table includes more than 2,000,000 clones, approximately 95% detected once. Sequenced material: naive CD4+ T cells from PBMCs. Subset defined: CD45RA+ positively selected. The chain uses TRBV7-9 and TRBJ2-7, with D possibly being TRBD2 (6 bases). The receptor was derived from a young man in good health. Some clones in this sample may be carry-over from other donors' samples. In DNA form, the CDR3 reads TGTGCCAGCGGCGGGGACCCCTACGAGCAGTACTTC. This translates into CASGGDPYEQYF. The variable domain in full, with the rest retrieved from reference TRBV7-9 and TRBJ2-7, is DTGVSQNPRHKITKRGQNVTFRCDPISEHNRLYWYRQTLGQGPEFLTYFQNEAQLEKSRLLSDRFSAERPKGSFSTLEIQRTEQGDSAMYLCASGGDPYEQYFGPGTRLTVT.